This T cell receptor beta chain emerged from a study of blood T cell repertoires in COVID-19. For the study at large: The analysed material was cDNA or gDNA that came from T cells, B-cell-depleted T cells, or PBMCs.

Germline values: CDR1 KGHSH, CDR2 LQKENI. V lost 3 bases to trimming and J lost 3 bases, with 14 bases between them. CDR3 length equals 15 residues. This table comes from immunoSEQ multiplex PCR, and its TCRdb copy is limited to in-frame clones, with some not included. The sample lists 110,000 or so clones, approximately 82% occurring once. The sample taken for sequencing was peripheral blood. V is TRBV18 and J is TRBJ1-1; no definite D call. The sequence was collected from a woman older than 75 with active or convalescent COVID-19. The CDR3 sequence is CASSPPFGSYTEAFF. For the CDR3, the DNA is TGTGCCAGCTCACCCCCTTTCGGGAGCTACACTGAAGCTTTCTTT. The whole variable domain, remainder taken from reference TRBV18 and TRBJ1-1, is NAGVMQNPRHLVRRRGQEARLRCSPMKGHSHVYWYRQLPEEGLKFMVYLQKENIIDESGMPKERFSAEFPKEGPSILRIQQVVRGDSAAYFCASSPPFGSYTEAFFGQGTRLTVV.